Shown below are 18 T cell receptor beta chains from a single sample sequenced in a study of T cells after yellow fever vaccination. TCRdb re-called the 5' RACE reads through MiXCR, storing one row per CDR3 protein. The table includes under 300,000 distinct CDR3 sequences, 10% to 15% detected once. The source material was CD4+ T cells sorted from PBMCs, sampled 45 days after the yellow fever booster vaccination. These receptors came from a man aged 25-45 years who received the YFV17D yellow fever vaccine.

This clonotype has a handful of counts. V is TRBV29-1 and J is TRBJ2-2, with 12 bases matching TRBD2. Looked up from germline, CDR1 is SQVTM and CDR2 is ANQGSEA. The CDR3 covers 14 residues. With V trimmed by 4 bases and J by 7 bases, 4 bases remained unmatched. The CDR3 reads CSVATSGSFGELFF. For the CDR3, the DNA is TGCAGCGTTGCGACTAGCGGGAGTTTCGGGGAGCTGTTTTTT.

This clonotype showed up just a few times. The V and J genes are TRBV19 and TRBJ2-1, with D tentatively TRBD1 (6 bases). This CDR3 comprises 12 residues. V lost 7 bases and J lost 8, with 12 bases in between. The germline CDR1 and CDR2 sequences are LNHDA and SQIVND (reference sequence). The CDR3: CASKGQGHEQFF. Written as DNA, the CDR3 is TGTGCCAGTAAAGGCCAGGGGCATGAGCAGTTCTTC.

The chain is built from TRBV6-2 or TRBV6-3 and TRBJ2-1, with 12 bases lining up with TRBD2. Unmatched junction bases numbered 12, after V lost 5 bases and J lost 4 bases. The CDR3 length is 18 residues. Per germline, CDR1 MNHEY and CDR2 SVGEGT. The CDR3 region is CASSTQTSGSARYNEQFF. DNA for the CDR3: TGTGCCAGCAGTACCCAGACTAGCGGGAGCGCCAGGTACAATGAGCAGTTCTTC.

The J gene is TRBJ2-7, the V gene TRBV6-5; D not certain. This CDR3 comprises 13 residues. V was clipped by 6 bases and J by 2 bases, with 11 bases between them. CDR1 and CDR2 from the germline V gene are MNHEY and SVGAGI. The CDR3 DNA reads TGTGCCAGCAGGCGCCCGTTGGCCTACGAGCAGTACTTC. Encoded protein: CASRRPLAYEQYF.

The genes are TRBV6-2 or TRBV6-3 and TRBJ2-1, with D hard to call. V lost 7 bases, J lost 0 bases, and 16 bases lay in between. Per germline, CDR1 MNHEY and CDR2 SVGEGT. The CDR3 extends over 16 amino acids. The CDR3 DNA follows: TGTGCCAGCAACCCGGTCCGAAGAAGCTCCTACAATGAGCAGTTCTTC. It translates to CASNPVRRSSYNEQFF.

The CDR3 region is CSGGLAGDNEQFF. CDR3 sequence (DNA): TGCAGCGGCGGACTAGCGGGGGACAATGAGCAGTTCTTC. The chain is built from TRBV29-1 and TRBJ2-1, with 13 bases lining up with TRBD2. J was trimmed by 5 bases and V by 7 bases; bases with no gene match: 2. CDR3 length: 13 residues. The V gene's germline CDR1 is SQVTM and CDR2 ANQGSEA.

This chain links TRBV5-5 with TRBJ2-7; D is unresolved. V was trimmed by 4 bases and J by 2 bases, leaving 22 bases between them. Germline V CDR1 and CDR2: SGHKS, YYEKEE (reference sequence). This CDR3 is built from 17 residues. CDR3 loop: CASSTDPRAQGPYEQYF. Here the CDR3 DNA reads TGTGCCAGCAGCACAGACCCCCGGGCCCAAGGGCCCTACGAGCAGTACTTC.

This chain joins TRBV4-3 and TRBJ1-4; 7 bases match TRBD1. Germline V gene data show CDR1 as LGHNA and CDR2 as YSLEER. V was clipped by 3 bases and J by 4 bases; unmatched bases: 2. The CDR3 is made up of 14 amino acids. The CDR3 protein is CASSQRQGNEKLFF. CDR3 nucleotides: TGCGCCAGCAGCCAGAGACAGGGTAATGAAAAACTGTTTTTT.

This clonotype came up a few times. CDR3 nucleotide sequence: TGTGCCAGCATCCCTGCCGGGACAGGGAGCAATGAGCAGTTCTTC. Encoded protein: CASIPAGTGSNEQFF. The V and J genes are TRBV6-2 or TRBV6-3 and TRBJ2-1; 9 bases fit TRBD1. CDR1 is MNHEY, CDR2 SVGEGT, per germline. The CDR3 length is 15 residues. V was clipped by 7 bases and J by 6 bases; unmatched bases: 10.

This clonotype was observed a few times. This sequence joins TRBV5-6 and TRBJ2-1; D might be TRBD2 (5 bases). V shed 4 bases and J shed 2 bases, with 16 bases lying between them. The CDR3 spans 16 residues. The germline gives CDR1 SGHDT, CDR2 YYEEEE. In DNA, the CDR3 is TGTGCCAGCAGCGCGGGCAGCGGAGCTCCCTACAATGAGCAGTTCTTC. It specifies CASSAGSGAPYNEQFF.

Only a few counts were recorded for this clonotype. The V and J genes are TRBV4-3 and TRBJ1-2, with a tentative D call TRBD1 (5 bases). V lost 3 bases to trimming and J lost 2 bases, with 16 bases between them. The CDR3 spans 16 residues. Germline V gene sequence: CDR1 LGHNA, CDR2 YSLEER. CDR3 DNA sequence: TGCGCCAGCAGCCATGCGGCCGGGACTCAAAACTATGGCTACACCTTC. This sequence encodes CASSHAAGTQNYGYTF.

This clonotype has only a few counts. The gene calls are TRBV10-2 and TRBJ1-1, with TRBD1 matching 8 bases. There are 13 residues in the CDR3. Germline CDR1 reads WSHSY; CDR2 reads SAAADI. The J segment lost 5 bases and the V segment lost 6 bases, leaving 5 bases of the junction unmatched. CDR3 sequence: CASRDGTGTEAFF. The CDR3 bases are TGCGCCAGCAGAGACGGGACAGGTACTGAAGCTTTCTTT.

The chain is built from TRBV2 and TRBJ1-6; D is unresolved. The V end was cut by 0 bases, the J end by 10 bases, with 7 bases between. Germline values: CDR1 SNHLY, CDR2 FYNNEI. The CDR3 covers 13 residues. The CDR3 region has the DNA TGTGCCAGCAGTGAAGCCCGAGGATCACCCCTCCACTTT. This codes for CASSEARGSPLHF.

The CDR3 sequence: CSAQPGGLGEGEQFF. DNA for the CDR3: TGCAGTGCTCAACCGGGGGGGTTAGGGGAGGGGGAGCAGTTCTTC. This rearrangement joins TRBV20-1 to TRBJ2-1; 8 nucleotides line up with TRBD2. With 5 bases clipped from V and 10 bases from J, the junction kept 16 bases outside the gene matches. This CDR3 contains 15 residues. Germline-derived CDR1 and CDR2 are DFQATT and SNEGSKA (reference sequence).

The CDR3 region has the DNA TGTGCCAGCAGGGCCGAGTACGGTTCACCCCTCCACTTT. Amino acids: CASRAEYGSPLHF. The V gene is TRBV27, the J gene TRBJ1-6; no firm D call. This CDR3 contains 13 residues. V gave up 6 bases and J gave up 9 bases, with 12 bases separating them. Germline V gene lookup returns CDR1 MNHEY and CDR2 SMNVEV (reference sequence).

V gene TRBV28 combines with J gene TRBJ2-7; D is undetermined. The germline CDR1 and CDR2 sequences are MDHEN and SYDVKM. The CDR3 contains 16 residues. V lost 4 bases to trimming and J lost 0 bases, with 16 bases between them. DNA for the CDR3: TGTGCCAGCAGTTCCACCGCCCGGGTCCTCTCCTACGAGCAGTACTTC. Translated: CASSSTARVLSYEQYF.

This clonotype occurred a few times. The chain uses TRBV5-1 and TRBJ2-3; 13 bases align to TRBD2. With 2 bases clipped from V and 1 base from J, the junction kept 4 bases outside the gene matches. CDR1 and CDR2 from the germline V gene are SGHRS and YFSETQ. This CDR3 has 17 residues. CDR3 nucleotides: TGCGCCAGCAGCTTCGGGACTAGCGGGATTCGCACAGATACGCAGTATTTT. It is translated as CASSFGTSGIRTDTQYF.

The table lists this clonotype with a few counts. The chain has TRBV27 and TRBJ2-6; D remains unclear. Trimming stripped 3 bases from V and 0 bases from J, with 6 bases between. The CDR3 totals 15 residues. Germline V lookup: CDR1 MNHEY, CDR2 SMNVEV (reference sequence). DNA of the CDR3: TGTGCCAGCAGTTTTCGCCTCTCTGGGGCCAACGTCCTGACTTTC. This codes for CASSFRLSGANVLTF. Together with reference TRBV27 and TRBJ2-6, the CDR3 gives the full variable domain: EAQVTQNPRYLITVTGKKLTVTCSQNMNHEYMSWYRQDPGLGLRQIYYSMNVEVTDKGDVPEGYKVSRKEKRNFPLILESPSPNQTSLYFCASSFRLSGANVLTFGAGSRLTVL.